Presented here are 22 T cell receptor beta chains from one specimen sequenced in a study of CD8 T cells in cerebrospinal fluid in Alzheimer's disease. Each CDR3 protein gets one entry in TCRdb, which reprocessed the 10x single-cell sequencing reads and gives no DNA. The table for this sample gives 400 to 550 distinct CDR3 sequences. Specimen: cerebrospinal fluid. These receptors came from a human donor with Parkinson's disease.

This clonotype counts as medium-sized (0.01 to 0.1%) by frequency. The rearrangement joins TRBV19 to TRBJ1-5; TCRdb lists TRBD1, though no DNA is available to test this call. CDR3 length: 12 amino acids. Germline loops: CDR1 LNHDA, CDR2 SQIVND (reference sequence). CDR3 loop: CASSIPLQPQHF.

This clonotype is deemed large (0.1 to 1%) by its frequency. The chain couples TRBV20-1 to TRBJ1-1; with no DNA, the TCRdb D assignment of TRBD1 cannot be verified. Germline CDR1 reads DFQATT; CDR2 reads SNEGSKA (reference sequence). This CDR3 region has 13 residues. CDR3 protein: CSAPGGLNTEAFF.

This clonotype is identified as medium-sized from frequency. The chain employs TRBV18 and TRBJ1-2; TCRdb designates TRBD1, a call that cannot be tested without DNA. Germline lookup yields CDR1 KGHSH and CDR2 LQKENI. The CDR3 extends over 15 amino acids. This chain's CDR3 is CASSPRQGPPYGYTF.

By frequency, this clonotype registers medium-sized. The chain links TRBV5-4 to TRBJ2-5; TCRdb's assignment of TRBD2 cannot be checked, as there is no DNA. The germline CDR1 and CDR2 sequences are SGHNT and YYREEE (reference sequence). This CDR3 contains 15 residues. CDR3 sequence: CASSLRAKVQETQYF.

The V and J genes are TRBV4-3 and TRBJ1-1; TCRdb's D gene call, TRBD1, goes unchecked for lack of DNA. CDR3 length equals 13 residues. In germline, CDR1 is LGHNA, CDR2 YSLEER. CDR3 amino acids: CASSRGTATEAFF.

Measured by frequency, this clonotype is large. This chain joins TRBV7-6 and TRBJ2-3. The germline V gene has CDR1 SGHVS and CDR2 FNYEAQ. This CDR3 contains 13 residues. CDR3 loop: CASSIGLEDTQYF.

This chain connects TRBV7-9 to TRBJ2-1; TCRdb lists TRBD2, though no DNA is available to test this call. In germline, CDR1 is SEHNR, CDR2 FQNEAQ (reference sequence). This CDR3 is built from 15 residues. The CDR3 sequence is CASNPGLAGRNEQFF.

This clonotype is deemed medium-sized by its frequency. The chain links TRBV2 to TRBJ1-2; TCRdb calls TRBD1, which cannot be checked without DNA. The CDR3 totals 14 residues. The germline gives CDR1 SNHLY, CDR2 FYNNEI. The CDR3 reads CASSDIQEDYGYTF.

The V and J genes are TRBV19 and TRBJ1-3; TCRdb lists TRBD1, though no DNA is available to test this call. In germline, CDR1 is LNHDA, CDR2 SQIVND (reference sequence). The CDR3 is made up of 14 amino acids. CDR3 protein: CASSLPGYGNTIYF. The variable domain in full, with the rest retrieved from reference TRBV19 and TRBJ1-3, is DGGITQSPKYLFRKEGQNVTLSCEQNLNHDAMYWYRQDPGQGLRLIYYSQIVNDFQKGDIAEGYSVSREKKESFPLTVTSAQKNPTAFYLCASSLPGYGNTIYFGEGSWLTVV.

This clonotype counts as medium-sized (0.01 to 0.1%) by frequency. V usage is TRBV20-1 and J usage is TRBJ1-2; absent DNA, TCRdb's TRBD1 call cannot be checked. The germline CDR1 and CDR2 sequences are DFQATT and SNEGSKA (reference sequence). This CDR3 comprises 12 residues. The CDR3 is CSASAGHDGYTF.

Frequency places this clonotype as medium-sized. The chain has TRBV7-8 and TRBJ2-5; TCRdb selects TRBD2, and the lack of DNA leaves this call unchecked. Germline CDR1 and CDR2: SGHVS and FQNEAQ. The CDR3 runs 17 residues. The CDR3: CASSLGGLAGVQETQYF.

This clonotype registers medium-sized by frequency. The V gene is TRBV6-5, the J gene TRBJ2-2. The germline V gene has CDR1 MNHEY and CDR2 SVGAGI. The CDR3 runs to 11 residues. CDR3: CASSKTGELFF.

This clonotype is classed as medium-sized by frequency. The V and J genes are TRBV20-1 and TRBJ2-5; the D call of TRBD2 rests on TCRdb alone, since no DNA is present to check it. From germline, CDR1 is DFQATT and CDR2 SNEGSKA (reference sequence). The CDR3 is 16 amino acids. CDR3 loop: CSARTSGGAFGETQYF.

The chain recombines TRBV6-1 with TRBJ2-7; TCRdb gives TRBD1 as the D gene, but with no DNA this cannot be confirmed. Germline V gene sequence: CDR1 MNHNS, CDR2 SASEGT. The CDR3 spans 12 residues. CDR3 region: CASWGQAYEQYF.

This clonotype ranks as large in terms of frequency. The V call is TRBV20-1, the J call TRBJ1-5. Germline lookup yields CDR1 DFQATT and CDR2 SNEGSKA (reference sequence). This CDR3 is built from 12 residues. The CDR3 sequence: CSASYRGQPQHF.

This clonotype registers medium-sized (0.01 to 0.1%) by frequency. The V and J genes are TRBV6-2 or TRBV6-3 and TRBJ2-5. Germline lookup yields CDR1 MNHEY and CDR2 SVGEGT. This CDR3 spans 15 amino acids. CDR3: CASSPDLLTQETQYF.

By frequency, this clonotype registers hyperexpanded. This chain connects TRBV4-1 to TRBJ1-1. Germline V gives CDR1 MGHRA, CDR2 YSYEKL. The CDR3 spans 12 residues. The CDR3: CASSHAGREAFF.

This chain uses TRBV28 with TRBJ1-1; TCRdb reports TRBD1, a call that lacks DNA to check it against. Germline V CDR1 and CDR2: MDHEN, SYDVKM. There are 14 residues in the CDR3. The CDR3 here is CASSSGQTNTEAFF.

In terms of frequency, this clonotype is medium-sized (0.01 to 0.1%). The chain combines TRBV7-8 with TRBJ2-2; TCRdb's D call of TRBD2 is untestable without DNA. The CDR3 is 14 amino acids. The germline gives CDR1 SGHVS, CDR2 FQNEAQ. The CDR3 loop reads CASSHGLNTGELFF.

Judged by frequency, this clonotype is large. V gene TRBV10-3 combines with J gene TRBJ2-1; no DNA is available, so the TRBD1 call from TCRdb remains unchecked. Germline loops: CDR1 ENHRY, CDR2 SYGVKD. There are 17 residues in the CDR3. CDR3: CAISEGSGRTGLGEQFF.

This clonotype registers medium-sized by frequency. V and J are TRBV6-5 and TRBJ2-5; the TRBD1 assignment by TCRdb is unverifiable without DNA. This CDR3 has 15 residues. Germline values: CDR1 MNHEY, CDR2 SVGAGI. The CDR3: CASSYGTGLQETQYF.

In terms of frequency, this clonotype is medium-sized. The CDR3: CASSVAPEYEQYF. This chain uses TRBV9 with TRBJ2-7. This CDR3 spans 13 amino acids. Germline assignment: CDR1 SGDLS and CDR2 YYNGEE.